These 27 T cell receptor beta chains were sequenced from one sample in a study of blood T cells in healthy people across ages. PCR was performed a second time for roughly 6 to 12 cycles using a sample-barcoded 5' primer and a J-beta primer mix. TCRdb re-called the 5' RACE reads with MiXCR, one entry per CDR3 protein. The table lists 1.5 million to 1.9 million distinct CDR3 sequences, about 42% of them singletons. Sequenced material: blood. The receptors here all came from a young woman in good health.

V usage is TRBV2 and J usage is TRBJ2-3, with 13 bases matching TRBD2. CDR3 length equals 17 residues. CDR1 and CDR2 from the germline V gene are SNHLY and FYNNEI. V lost 2 bases to trimming and J lost 6 bases; unmatched junction nucleotides: 8. This CDR3 reads CASSESGLAGAGDTQYF. CDR3 nucleotides: TGTGCCAGCAGTGAAAGCGGACTAGCGGGGGCGGGGGATACGCAGTATTTT. Together with reference TRBV2 and TRBJ2-3, the CDR3 gives the full variable domain: EPEVTQTPSHQVTQMGQEVILRCVPISNHLYFYWYRQILGQKVEFLVSFYNNEISEKSEIFDDQFSVERPDGSNFTLKIRSTKLEDSAMYFCASSESGLAGAGDTQYFGPGTRLTVL.

The V call is TRBV6-5, the J call TRBJ2-7; TRBD2 matches at 10 bases. The CDR3 extends over 14 amino acids. J gave up 5 bases and V 6 bases, and 7 bases lay outside the gene matches. The germline V gene encodes CDR1 MNHEY and CDR2 SVGAGI. CDR3 sequence: CASRGLAAVHEQYF. The CDR3 bases are TGTGCCAGCAGAGGACTAGCGGCGGTCCACGAGCAGTACTTC.

The CDR3 DNA sequence: TGCGCCAGCAGCTTGCCCCAGGGCACTGAAGCTTTCTTT. It is translated as CASSLPQGTEAFF. The chain carries TRBV5-1 and TRBJ1-1; the D gene is possibly TRBD1 (5 bases). CDR1 is SGHRS, CDR2 YFSETQ, per germline. The CDR3 is made up of 13 amino acids. Trimming removed 1 base at V and 4 bases at J, with 8 bases between.

J is TRBJ2-7 and V is TRBV14; TRBD1 matches 9 bases. With the DNA end fitting TRBJ2-5 better, the J assignment may be wrong. The CDR3 sequence is 15 residues long. Per the germline V gene, CDR1 is SGHDN and CDR2 is FVKESK. In DNA form, the CDR3 reads TGTGCCAGCAGCCGACCGGGACAGGGCCATGGGACCCAGTACTTC. This translates into CASSRPGQGHGTQYF.

The chain recombines TRBV10-3 with TRBJ2-3, with 11 bases aligning to TRBD1. The V and J ends lost 6 bases and 5 bases, in that order; junction bases with no gene match: 7. The CDR3 has 15 residues. The germline CDR1 and CDR2 sequences are ENHRY and SYGVKD. The CDR3 sequence: CAIRRTGGEGDTQYF. DNA of the CDR3: TGTGCCATCAGAAGGACAGGGGGCGAAGGAGATACGCAGTATTTT.

This chain connects TRBV20-1 to TRBJ1-1; D gene ambiguous. The V end lost 3 bases, the J end lost 2 bases, and 10 bases lay between the germline ends. CDR1 and CDR2 from the germline V gene are DFQATT and SNEGSKA (reference sequence). This CDR3 is 13 amino acids long. CDR3 coding DNA: TGCAGTGCTAGCGTTCCCCTAAACACTGAAGCTTTCTTT. This translates into CSASVPLNTEAFF.

This chain uses TRBV27 with TRBJ2-3; 10 nucleotides agree with TRBD2. This CDR3 region has 15 residues. Germline lookup yields CDR1 MNHEY and CDR2 SMNVEV (reference sequence). The trim removed 7 bases at V and 1 base at J, leaving 5 bases unmatched. This chain's CDR3 is CASTSGTSGTDTQYF. The CDR3 DNA follows: TGTGCCAGCACCTCCGGGACTAGCGGCACAGATACGCAGTATTTT.

The chain uses TRBV28 and TRBJ1-5; D unclear. Germline CDR1 MDHEN, CDR2 SYDVKM. The V gene lost 5 bases and the J gene lost 9 bases, with 14 bases spanning the gap. CDR3 length: 13 amino acids. The CDR3 nucleotides read TGTGCCAGCAGTCCACAAGGCCCGCGGCCCCAGCATTTT. This gives the protein CASSPQGPRPQHF.

The chain is built from TRBV3-1 and TRBJ1-5; no firm D call. Germline CDR1 and CDR2: LGHDT and YNNKEL (reference sequence). The CDR3 is 12 residues long. V was cut by 3 bases and J by 9 bases, with 9 bases left in between. CDR3 coding DNA: TGTGCCAGCAGCCAGAGTATAGGGCCCCAGCATTTT. Protein: CASSQSIGPQHF.

The chain is built from TRBV10-3 and TRBJ2-1, with D perhaps matching TRBD2 (6 bases). CDR1 ENHRY and CDR2 SYGVKD come from the germline V gene. V lost 10 bases and J 8 bases, leaving 15 bases between the germline ends. The CDR3 loop spans 12 amino acids. This CDR3 is CATGMGGDEQFF. The CDR3, as DNA: TGTGCCACCGGGATGGGGGGAGATGAGCAGTTCTTC.

Only a few counts were recorded for this clonotype. The chain has TRBV10-3 and TRBJ1-1; D unclear. This CDR3 is 14 amino acids long. V lost 3 bases and J 1 base, leaving 9 bases between the germline ends. Germline V gene lookup returns CDR1 ENHRY and CDR2 SYGVKD. The CDR3 DNA reads TGTGCCATCAGTGAAGGAGGCAGGAACACTGAAGCTTTCTTT. Translation gives CAISEGGRNTEAFF.

This clonotype showed up just a few times. The chain is built from TRBV4-3 and TRBJ2-7; D ambiguous. The CDR3 extends over 14 amino acids. V was clipped by 4 bases and J by 2 bases, with 12 bases between them. CDR1 is LGHNA, CDR2 YSLEER, per germline. Here the CDR3 DNA reads TGCGCCAGCAGCCGGGCGACGGATACCTACGAGCAGTACTTC. This codes for CASSRATDTYEQYF.

The V call is TRBV6-1, the J call TRBJ2-3, with 15 bases lining up with TRBD2. From germline, CDR1 is MNHNS and CDR2 SASEGT. With 5 bases clipped from V and 1 base from J, the junction kept 7 bases outside the gene matches. The CDR3 contains 18 residues. The CDR3 is CASSRGLAGGLGTDTQYF. The CDR3 nucleotides read TGTGCCAGCAGTCGTGGACTAGCGGGGGGGCTCGGCACAGATACGCAGTATTTT.

The chain combines TRBV6-2 or TRBV6-3 with TRBJ1-5; 8 bases are a match to TRBD1. The CDR3 has 16 residues. CDR1 is MNHEY and CDR2 is SVGEGT in the germline V gene. The J segment lost 5 bases and the V segment lost 7 bases, leaving 13 bases of the junction unmatched. DNA for the CDR3: TGTGCCAGCACCCCGACGGACAGGGCGGTTGATCAGCCCCAGCATTTT. Translating gives CASTPTDRAVDQPQHF.

This chain connects TRBV4-1 to TRBJ2-3, with 10 bases matching TRBD2. The CDR3 sequence is 18 residues long. Germline trimming cut 0 bases from V and 1 base from J; bases unmatched to any gene: 7. CDR1 and CDR2 (germline): MGHRA, YSYEKL. CDR3 region: CASSQDPKRGGRTDTQYF. The CDR3 nucleotides are TGCGCCAGCAGCCAAGATCCCAAGCGGGGGGGCCGCACAGATACGCAGTATTTT.

This clonotype was detected only a few times. The V and J genes are TRBV6-2 or TRBV6-3 and TRBJ1-4; D is possibly TRBD1 (5 bases). Germline V CDR1 and CDR2: MNHEY, SVGEGT. The CDR3 loop spans 15 amino acids. The germline V and J ends were trimmed by 2 bases and 3 bases, with 10 bases remaining between them. This CDR3 is CASSYRPTANEKLFF. The CDR3 bases are TGTGCCAGCAGTTACCGTCCGACAGCTAATGAAAAACTGTTTTTT.

CDR3 coding DNA: TGTGCCAGCAGCTTAGTCGGGACTAGCGGGAAAGAGACCCAGTACTTC. Amino acids: CASSLVGTSGKETQYF. The chain employs TRBV7-2 and TRBJ2-5; 13 nucleotides align to TRBD2. CDR1 and CDR2 from the germline V gene are SGHTA and FQGNSA. CDR3 length: 16 residues. The ends lost 1 base at V and 3 bases at J; junction bases unmatched: 2.

In the case of this clonotype: A read error may explain this, as a much larger clone is one base away. The chain employs TRBV14 and TRBJ2-1; 7 bases are a match to TRBD2. Looked up from germline, CDR1 is SGHDN and CDR2 is FVKESK. J was trimmed by 2 bases and V by 7 bases; bases with no gene match: 8. The CDR3 has 15 residues. The CDR3 DNA is TGTGCCAGCAACCCCAGCGGGGTAACCTACAATGAGCAGTTCTTC. Protein sequence: CASNPSGVTYNEQFF.

This chain links TRBV29-1 with TRBJ2-1; 10 positions agree with TRBD2. The CDR3 runs 13 residues. CDR1 and CDR2 from the germline V gene are SQVTM and ANQGSEA. With V trimmed by 6 bases and J by 15 bases, 14 bases remained unmatched. The CDR3 sequence: CSVAEGLAGVGFF. CDR3 DNA sequence: TGCAGCGTGGCCGAAGGGCTAGCGGGAGTGGGGTTCTTC.

The genes are TRBV12-3 or TRBV12-4 and TRBJ1-1, with TRBD1 matching over 7 bases. This CDR3 has 14 amino acids. Germline trimming cut 3 bases from V and 4 bases from J; bases unmatched to any gene: 5. CDR3 loop: CASSFGTVTTEAFF. The DNA for the CDR3 is TGTGCCAGCAGTTTCGGGACAGTAACCACTGAAGCTTTCTTT.

V usage is TRBV5-1 and J usage is TRBJ2-6; D is uncertain. V was shortened by 0 bases and J by 0 bases, with 7 bases between the two germline ends. From germline, CDR1 is SGHRS and CDR2 YFSETQ. The CDR3 has 16 residues. The CDR3 region is CASSLGSRSGANVLTF. Here the CDR3 DNA reads TGCGCCAGCAGCTTGGGCAGCCGCTCTGGGGCCAACGTCCTGACTTTC.

V and J are TRBV10-3 and TRBJ1-6; TRBD1 is a possible D gene (6 bases). Germline assignment: CDR1 ENHRY and CDR2 SYGVKD. CDR3 size: 14 residues. Trimming left V 3 bases short and J 8 bases short, with 11 bases between. CDR3 sequence: CAISEQGIDSPLHF. CDR3 nucleotides: TGTGCCATCAGTGAACAGGGAATCGATTCACCCCTCCACTTT.

This chain joins TRBV20-1 and TRBJ2-1, with D perhaps assigned TRBD1 or TRBD2 (5 bases each). CDR1 and CDR2 (germline): DFQATT, SNEGSKA (reference sequence). V was pared by 2 bases and J by 5 bases, with 13 bases between. The length of the CDR3 is 14 residues. The CDR3 is CSARLGTINNEQFF. The CDR3 DNA is TGCAGTGCTAGACTCGGGACCATTAACAATGAGCAGTTCTTC.

As for this clonotype: Mismatch with germline at one junction end may stem from a read error. The chain recombines TRBV2 with TRBJ2-4; D remains ambiguous. CDR1 and CDR2 (germline): SNHLY, FYNNEI. The CDR3 is made up of 14 amino acids. CDR3 bases: TGTGCCGGCAGCGTTGACCTAGCCAAAAACATTCAGTACTTC. Its translation is CAGSVDLAKNIQYF.

Notes on this clonotype: The CDR3 end shows no conserved phenylalanine or tryptophan, and so a read error is likely. The J gene is TRBJ2-3, the V gene TRBV4-2; D is perhaps TRBD1 or TRBD2 (6 bases each). Between the trimmed V and J ends, which lost 1 base and 0 bases, there was a span of 14 bases. The CDR3 extends over 17 amino acids. CDR1 and CDR2 (germline): LGHNA, YNFKEQ. CDR3 protein: CASSQVSPGGSTDTQYL. The CDR3 nucleotides are TGTGCCAGCAGCCAAGTCTCACCCGGGGGCAGCACAGATACGCAGTATTTA.

V is TRBV18 and J is TRBJ2-5, with TRBD2 identical over 8 bases. With V trimmed by 2 bases and J by 1 base, 3 bases remained unmatched. CDR3 size: 15 residues. Germline V gene data show CDR1 as KGHSH and CDR2 as LQKENI. CDR3 sequence (DNA): TGTGCCAGCTCACCAGTAGCGGGGAGCCAAGAGACCCAGTACTTC. Protein: CASSPVAGSQETQYF.

This clonotype was seen a few times. The rearrangement uses TRBV29-1 and TRBJ2-7; 7 nucleotides line up with TRBD2. The trim removed 6 bases at V and 3 bases at J, leaving 11 bases unmatched. This CDR3 has 14 amino acids. In germline, CDR1 is SQVTM, CDR2 ANQGSEA. The CDR3 sequence: CSVLVGAGRYEQYF. The CDR3, as DNA: TGCAGCGTCCTCGTGGGAGCGGGGCGCTACGAGCAGTACTTC.